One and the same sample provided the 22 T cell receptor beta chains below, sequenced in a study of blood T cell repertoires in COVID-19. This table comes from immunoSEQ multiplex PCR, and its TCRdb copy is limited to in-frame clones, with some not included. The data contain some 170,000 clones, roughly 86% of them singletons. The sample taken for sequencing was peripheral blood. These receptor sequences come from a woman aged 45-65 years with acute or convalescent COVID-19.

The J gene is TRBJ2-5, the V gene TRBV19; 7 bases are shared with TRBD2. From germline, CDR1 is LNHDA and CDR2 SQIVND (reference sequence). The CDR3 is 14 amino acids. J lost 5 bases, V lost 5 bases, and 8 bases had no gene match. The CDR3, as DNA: TGTGCCAGTAGTCGATGGGGGGGAGATGAGACCCAGTACTTC. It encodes CASSRWGGDETQYF. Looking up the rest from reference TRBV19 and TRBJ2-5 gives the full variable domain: DGGITQSPKYLFRKEGQNVTLSCEQNLNHDAMYWYRQDPGQGLRLIYYSQIVNDFQKGDIAEGYSVSREKKESFPLTVTSAQKNPTAFYLCASSRWGGDETQYFGPGTRLLVL.

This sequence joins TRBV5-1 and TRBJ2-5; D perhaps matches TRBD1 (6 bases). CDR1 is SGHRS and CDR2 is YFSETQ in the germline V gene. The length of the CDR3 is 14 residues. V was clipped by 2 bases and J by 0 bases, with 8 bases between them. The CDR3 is CASSFQGNQETQYF. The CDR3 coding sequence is TGCGCCAGCAGCTTCCAGGGGAACCAAGAGACCCAGTACTTC.

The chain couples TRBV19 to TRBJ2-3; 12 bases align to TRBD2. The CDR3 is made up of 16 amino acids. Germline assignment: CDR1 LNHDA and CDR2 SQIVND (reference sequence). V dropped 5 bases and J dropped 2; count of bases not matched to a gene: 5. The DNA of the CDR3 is TGTGCCAGTAGTGTCGGACTAGCGGGAACCACAGATACGCAGTATTTT. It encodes CASSVGLAGTTDTQYF.

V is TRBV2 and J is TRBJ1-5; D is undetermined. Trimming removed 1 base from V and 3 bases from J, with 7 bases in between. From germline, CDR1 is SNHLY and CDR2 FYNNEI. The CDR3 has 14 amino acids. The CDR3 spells CASSEGQNNQPQHF. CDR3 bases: TGTGCCAGCAGTGAAGGGCAGAACAATCAGCCCCAGCATTTT.

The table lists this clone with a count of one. The CDR3 region has the DNA TGTGCCAGCAGCCAGTACAGGGGAGACAATGAGCAGTTCTTC. Its translation: CASSQYRGDNEQFF. The J gene is TRBJ2-1, the V gene TRBV7-9; 7 nucleotides agree with TRBD1. The CDR3 loop spans 14 amino acids. CDR1 SEHNR and CDR2 FQNEAQ come from the germline V gene (reference sequence). Trimming at V came to 5 bases and at J to 5 bases, leaving 6 bases not matched to a gene.

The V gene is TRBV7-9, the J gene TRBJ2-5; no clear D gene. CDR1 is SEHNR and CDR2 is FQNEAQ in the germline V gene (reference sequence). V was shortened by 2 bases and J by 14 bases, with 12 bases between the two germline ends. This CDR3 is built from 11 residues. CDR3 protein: CASSLLKLFYF. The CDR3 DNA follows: TGTGCCAGCAGCTTACTAAAGCTTTTCTACTTC.

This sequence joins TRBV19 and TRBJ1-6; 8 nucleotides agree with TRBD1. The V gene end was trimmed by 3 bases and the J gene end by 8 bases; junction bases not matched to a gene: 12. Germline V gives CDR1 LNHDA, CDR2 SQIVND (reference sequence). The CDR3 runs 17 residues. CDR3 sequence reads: CASSMDRESTIDSPLHF. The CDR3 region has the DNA TGTGCCAGTAGTATGGACAGGGAATCTACTATAGATTCACCCCTCCACTTT.

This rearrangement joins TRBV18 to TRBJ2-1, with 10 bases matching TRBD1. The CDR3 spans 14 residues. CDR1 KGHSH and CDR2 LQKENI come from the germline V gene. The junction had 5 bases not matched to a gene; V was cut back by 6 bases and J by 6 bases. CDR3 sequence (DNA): TGTGCCAGCTCCGGGACAGGGGTGGGCAATGAGCAGTTCTTC. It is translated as CASSGTGVGNEQFF. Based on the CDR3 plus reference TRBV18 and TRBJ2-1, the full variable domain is NAGVMQNPRHLVRRRGQEARLRCSPMKGHSHVYWYRQLPEEGLKFMVYLQKENIIDESGMPKERFSAEFPKEGPSILRIQQVVRGDSAAYFCASSGTGVGNEQFFGPGTRLTVL.

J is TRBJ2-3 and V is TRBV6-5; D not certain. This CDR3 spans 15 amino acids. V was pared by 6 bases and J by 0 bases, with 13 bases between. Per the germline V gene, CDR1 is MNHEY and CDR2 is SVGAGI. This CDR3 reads CASRAPAASTDTQYF. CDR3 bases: TGTGCCAGCAGGGCCCCTGCGGCTAGCACAGATACGCAGTATTTT.

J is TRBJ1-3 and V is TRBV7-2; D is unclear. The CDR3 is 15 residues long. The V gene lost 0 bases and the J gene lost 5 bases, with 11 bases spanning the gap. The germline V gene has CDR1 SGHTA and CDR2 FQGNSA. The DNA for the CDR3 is TGTGCCAGCAGCTTAGCCCAGGCGGGCCGAAACACCATATATTTT. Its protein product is CASSLAQAGRNTIYF.

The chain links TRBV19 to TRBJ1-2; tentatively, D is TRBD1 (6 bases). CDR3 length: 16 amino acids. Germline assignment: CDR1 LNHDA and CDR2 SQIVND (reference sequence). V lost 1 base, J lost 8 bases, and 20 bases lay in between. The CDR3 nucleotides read TGTGCCAGTAGTATAGTTAAGACAGGACTCAACGGGGGCTACACCTTC. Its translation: CASSIVKTGLNGGYTF.

The CDR3 sequence is CASSSMGQANYEQYF. In nucleotides, the CDR3 is TGTGCCAGCAGTAGTATGGGACAGGCAAACTACGAGCAGTACTTC. J is TRBJ2-7 and V is TRBV2; TRBD1 matches at 8 bases. CDR1 is SNHLY, CDR2 FYNNEI, per germline. V was pared by 5 bases and J by 3 bases, with 9 bases of the junction left unmatched. The CDR3 loop spans 15 amino acids.

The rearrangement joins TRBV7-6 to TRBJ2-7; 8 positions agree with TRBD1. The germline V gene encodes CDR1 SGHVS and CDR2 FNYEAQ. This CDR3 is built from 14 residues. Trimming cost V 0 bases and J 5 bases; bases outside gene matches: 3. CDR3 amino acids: CASSLAGQGHEQYF. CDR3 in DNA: TGTGCCAGCAGCTTAGCTGGACAGGGCCACGAGCAGTACTTC.

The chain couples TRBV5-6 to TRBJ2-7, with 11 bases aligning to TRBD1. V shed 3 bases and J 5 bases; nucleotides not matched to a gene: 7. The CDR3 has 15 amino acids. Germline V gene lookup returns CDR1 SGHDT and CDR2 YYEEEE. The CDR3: CASSSGQGVAHEQYF. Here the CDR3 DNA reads TGTGCCAGCAGCTCGGGACAGGGGGTAGCCCACGAGCAGTACTTC.

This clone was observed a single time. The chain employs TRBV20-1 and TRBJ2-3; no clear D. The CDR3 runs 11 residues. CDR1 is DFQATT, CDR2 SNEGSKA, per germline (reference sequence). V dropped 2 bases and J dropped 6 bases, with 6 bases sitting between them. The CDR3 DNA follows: TGCAGTGCTAGAACCGGGGATACGCAGTATTTT. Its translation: CSARTGDTQYF.

The CDR3: CASSPGQGSYGYTF. Here the CDR3 DNA reads TGTGCCAGCAGTCCGGGACAGGGTTCCTATGGCTACACCTTC. The V call is TRBV2, the J call TRBJ1-2, with TRBD1 matching 9 bases. The CDR3 sequence is 14 residues long. Trimming cost V 5 bases and J 4 bases; bases outside gene matches: 5. The germline gives CDR1 SNHLY, CDR2 FYNNEI.

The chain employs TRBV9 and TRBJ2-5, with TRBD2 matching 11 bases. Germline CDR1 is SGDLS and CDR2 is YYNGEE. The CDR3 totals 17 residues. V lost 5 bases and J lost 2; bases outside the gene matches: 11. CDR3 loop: CASRVKLAGGLQETQYF. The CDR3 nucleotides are TGTGCCAGCAGGGTCAAGCTAGCGGGGGGCCTACAAGAGACCCAGTACTTC.

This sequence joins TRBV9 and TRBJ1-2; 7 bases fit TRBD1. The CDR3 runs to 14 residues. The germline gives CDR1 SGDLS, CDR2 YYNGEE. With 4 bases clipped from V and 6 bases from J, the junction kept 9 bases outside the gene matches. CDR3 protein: CASSTRTGRNGYTF. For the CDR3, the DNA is TGTGCCAGCAGCACCCGGACAGGCCGGAATGGCTACACCTTC.

CDR3 nucleotide sequence: TGTGCCAGCAACCAGGGTGCGCGAAACAATGAGCAGTTCTTC. Translated: CASNQGARNNEQFF. V gene TRBV7-2 combines with J gene TRBJ2-1; tentatively, D is TRBD1 (5 bases). Germline-derived CDR1 and CDR2 are SGHTA and FQGNSA. The CDR3 contains 14 residues. The V end lost 7 bases, the J end lost 5 bases, and 15 bases lay between the germline ends.

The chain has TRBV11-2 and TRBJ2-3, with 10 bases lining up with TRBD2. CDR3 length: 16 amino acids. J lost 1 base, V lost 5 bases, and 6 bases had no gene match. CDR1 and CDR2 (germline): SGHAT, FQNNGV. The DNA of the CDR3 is TGTGCCAGCAGCCAGACCGGGACTAGCGGCACAGATACGCAGTATTTT. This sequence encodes CASSQTGTSGTDTQYF.

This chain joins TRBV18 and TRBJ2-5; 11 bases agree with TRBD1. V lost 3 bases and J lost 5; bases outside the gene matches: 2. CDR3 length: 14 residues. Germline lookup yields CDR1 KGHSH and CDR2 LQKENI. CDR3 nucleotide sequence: TGTGCCAGCTCACCGGGGGACAGGGGGGAGACCCAGTACTTC. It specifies CASSPGDRGETQYF.

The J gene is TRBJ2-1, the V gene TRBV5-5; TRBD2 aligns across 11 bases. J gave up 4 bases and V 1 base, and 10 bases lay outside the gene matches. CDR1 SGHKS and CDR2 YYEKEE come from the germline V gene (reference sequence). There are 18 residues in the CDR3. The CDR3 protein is CASSLMPTSGTDYNEQFF. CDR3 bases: TGTGCCAGCAGCTTGATGCCGACTAGCGGGACCGATTACAATGAGCAGTTCTTC.